Below are 26 T cell receptor beta chains sequenced from a single sample in a study of human T cells and chemical hapten exposure. TCRdb ran MiXCR on the RACE reads and lists one entry per CDR3 protein. Among tens of thousands of distinct CDR3 sequences listed, roughly 3.3% were seen once. The time point: patch test 2, 6 weeks after DPC sensitization. The treatment denotes: therapeutic diphenylcyclopropenone sensitization with weekly scalp DPC. Sequencing used whole blood, obtained in connection with sensitization to the hapten diphenylcyclopropenone (DPC). The source is a man in his forties with alopecia areata. Some clones in this sample may be carry-over from other donors' samples.

This clonotype appeared many times. The CDR3 loop is CASSLTGPPADTQYF. CDR3 bases: TGTGCCAGCAGCTTAACGGGCCCCCCGGCAGATACGCAGTATTTT. V and J are TRBV7-3 and TRBJ2-3; the D is unclear. The V gene's germline CDR1 is SGHTA and CDR2 FQGTGA. The CDR3 has 15 residues. The V gene lost 0 bases and the J gene lost 4 bases, with 11 bases spanning the gap.

There are many counts of this clonotype. The rearrangement joins TRBV5-6 to TRBJ2-3; the D is unclear. The CDR3 is 15 residues long. Trimming removed 1 base at V and 0 bases at J, with 9 bases between. Germline V gives CDR1 SGHDT, CDR2 YYEEEE. CDR3 in amino acids: CASSLTLSSTDTQYF. CDR3 DNA sequence: TGTGCCAGCAGCTTGACACTTAGTAGCACAGATACGCAGTATTTT.

This clonotype was observed many times. CDR3 bases: TGTGCAAGTCGCTCGACAGGGGGTACGGCGGAGTACTCCTACAATGAGCAGTTCTTC. Translating gives CASRSTGGTAEYSYNEQFF. The rearrangement links TRBV12-2 to TRBJ2-1; the table's D call, TRBD1, was not checked against the DNA. TRBV12-2 counts as a pseudogene. The CDR3 is made up of 19 amino acids.

This clonotype has a count of ten or more. CDR3 amino acids: CASSQALGLAGRSGANVLTF. The CDR3 DNA reads as TGTGCCAGCAGCCAAGCCCTGGGACTAGCGGGCCGCTCTGGGGCCAACGTCCTGACTTTC. The chain combines TRBV3-1 with TRBJ2-6, with TRBD2 matching 12 bases. Trimming took 1 base from V and 0 from J; bases not matched to a gene: 7. CDR3 size: 20 residues. Per the germline V gene, CDR1 is LGHDT and CDR2 is YNNKEL (reference sequence).

The V gene is TRBV15, the J gene TRBJ2-3, with a tentative D call TRBD1 (5 bases). Germline V gene data show CDR1 as LNHNV and CDR2 as YYDKDF (reference sequence). This CDR3 has 17 residues. The ends were cut back, 0 bases at V and 1 base at J, with 14 bases in the middle. The CDR3 is CATSRETRGRGTDTQYF. CDR3 DNA sequence: TGTGCCACCAGCAGAGAGACCAGAGGCAGGGGCACAGATACGCAGTATTTT.

This clonotype showed up many times. This chain links TRBV29-1 with TRBJ2-1; tentative D call: TRBD1 (6 bases). This CDR3 spans 13 amino acids. In germline, CDR1 is SQVTM, CDR2 ANQGSEA. V lost 7 bases and J lost 8, with 18 bases in between. Written as DNA, the CDR3 is TGCAGCGCCGGACATCTACAGGGACATGAGCAGTTCTTC. Translating it yields CSAGHLQGHEQFF.

This clonotype was observed at least ten times. The chain employs TRBV6-2 or TRBV6-3 and TRBJ2-3; no clear D. The CDR3 length is 12 residues. Germline loops: CDR1 MNHEY, CDR2 SVGEGT. The V end lost 3 bases, the J end lost 7 bases, and 8 bases lay between the germline ends. DNA for the CDR3: TGTGCCAGCAGTTATCCTTCCTATACGCAGTATTTT. This gives the protein CASSYPSYTQYF.

This clonotype was observed at least ten times. The chain recombines TRBV18 with TRBJ1-1; a weak D match, TRBD1 (5 bases). Trimming shortened V by 2 bases and J by 1 base, and 11 bases separated the two germline ends. This CDR3 contains 15 residues. Germline V lookup: CDR1 KGHSH, CDR2 LQKENI. CDR3 nucleotides: TGTGCCAGCTCACCAATAACAGGCCAGAACACTGAAGCTTTCTTT. This gives the protein CASSPITGQNTEAFF.

This clonotype was counted only a few times. The chain has TRBV24-1 and TRBJ2-1; D is ambiguous. There are 13 residues in the CDR3. Looked up from germline, CDR1 is KGHDR and CDR2 is SFDVKD. V was trimmed by 4 bases and J by 7 bases, leaving 10 bases between them. The CDR3 protein is CATSELGRNEQFF. In nucleotides, the CDR3 is TGTGCCACCAGTGAATTAGGAAGAAATGAGCAGTTCTTC.

This clonotype appeared many times. The genes are TRBV14 and TRBJ2-5, with 9 positions matching TRBD1. After removal of 4 bases from V and 2 bases from J, the junction contained 8 bases not matched to a gene. The germline CDR1 and CDR2 sequences are SGHDN and FVKESK. The CDR3 covers 16 residues. The CDR3 coding sequence is TGTGCCAGCAGCCGGGACAGGGCCGCCCTACAAGAGACCCAGTACTTC. It is translated as CASSRDRAALQETQYF. Together with reference TRBV14 and TRBJ2-5, the CDR3 gives the full variable domain: EAGVTQFPSHSVIEKGQTVTLRCDPISGHDNLYWYRRVMGKEIKFLLHFVKESKQDESGMPNNRFLAERTGGTYSTLKVQPAELEDSGVYFCASSRDRAALQETQYFGPGTRLLVL.

At least ten counts were recorded for this clonotype. The V gene is TRBV20-1, the J gene TRBJ2-3; 8 bases match TRBD1. CDR3 length equals 13 residues. With 7 bases clipped from V and 3 bases from J, the junction kept 6 bases outside the gene matches. Germline values: CDR1 DFQATT, CDR2 SNEGSKA (reference sequence). The CDR3 region has the DNA TGCAGTGGTCCGGGACAGGAGACAGATACGCAGTATTTT. Residues: CSGPGQETDTQYF.

This clonotype was counted at least ten times. The V call is TRBV5-5, the J call TRBJ2-6, with unresolved D. Germline V CDR1 and CDR2: SGHKS, YYEKEE (reference sequence). The V gene lost 4 bases and the J gene lost 3 bases, with 5 bases spanning the gap. This CDR3 has 13 amino acids. The CDR3 here is CASSPVGANVLTF. The CDR3, as DNA: TGTGCCAGCAGCCCGGTTGGGGCCAACGTCCTGACTTTC.

This clonotype was seen at least ten times. This chain's CDR3 is CASSQDWAGEAFF. CDR3 DNA: TGTGCCAGCAGCCAAGATTGGGCAGGTGAAGCTTTCTTT. V and J are TRBV14 and TRBJ1-1, with no clear D. V lost 0 bases and J lost 7, with 9 bases in between. The CDR3 has 13 residues. Germline V gene sequence: CDR1 SGHDN, CDR2 FVKESK.

The sample holds many counts of this clonotype. This chain uses TRBV28 with TRBJ2-7; D gene uncertain. There are 15 residues in the CDR3. V lost 4 bases and J lost 4, with 17 bases in between. Germline lookup yields CDR1 MDHEN and CDR2 SYDVKM. Here the CDR3 reads CASSSGWVAGYEQYF. DNA for the CDR3: TGTGCCAGCAGTTCCGGCTGGGTAGCTGGGTACGAGCAGTACTTC.

This clonotype was counted ten times or more. The rearrangement links TRBV28 to TRBJ2-5, with D possibly called TRBD1 or TRBD2 (5 bases each). Germline V lookup: CDR1 MDHEN, CDR2 SYDVKM. Trimming pared 10 bases from V and 1 base from J, leaving 7 bases between. CDR3 length: 11 amino acids. The CDR3 spells CAMGPQETQYF. The CDR3 DNA is TGTGCCATGGGACCCCAAGAGACCCAGTACTTC.

This clonotype was recorded many times. The chain is built from TRBV2 and TRBJ2-3, with 9 nucleotides matching TRBD2. V gave up 7 bases and J gave up 2 bases; unmatched junction bases: 4. CDR3 size: 14 residues. CDR1 is SNHLY and CDR2 is FYNNEI in the germline V gene. The CDR3, as DNA: TGTGCCAGCAAAGGACTAGCGCTCACAGATACGCAGTATTTT. It translates to CASKGLALTDTQYF.

This clonotype was observed many times. The genes are TRBV20-1 and TRBJ2-1; TRBD2 matches 11 bases. CDR1 and CDR2 (germline): DFQATT, SNEGSKA (reference sequence). This CDR3 contains 16 residues. Trimming cost V 3 bases and J 4 bases; bases outside gene matches: 8. The CDR3 is CSARPTSGSLYNEQFF. As DNA, the CDR3 is TGCAGTGCTAGGCCAACTAGCGGGAGTTTGTACAATGAGCAGTTCTTC.

This clonotype was seen ten or more times. The chain couples TRBV6-5 to TRBJ2-7; a possible D gene is TRBD2 (5 bases). V lost 6 bases and J 7 bases, leaving 16 bases between the germline ends. Germline values: CDR1 MNHEY, CDR2 SVGAGI. The CDR3 loop spans 13 amino acids. The CDR3 nucleotides are TGTGCCAGCAGAGGAGGAACACCGTGGGAGCAGTACTTC. Translating gives CASRGGTPWEQYF.

This clonotype came up many times. V is TRBV12-3 or TRBV12-4 and J is TRBJ2-1; D perhaps matches TRBD2 (6 bases). Trimming stripped 0 bases from V and 12 bases from J, with 12 bases between. The CDR3 extends over 13 amino acids. The DNA of the CDR3 is TGTGCCAGCAGTTTAGCGTCGGGGAGGTGGCAGTTCTTC. It specifies CASSLASGRWQFF.

This clonotype was observed many times. The J gene is TRBJ1-4, the V gene TRBV21-1. TRBV21-1 constitutes a pseudogene. The CDR3 spans 16 residues. CDR3 DNA sequence: TGTGCCAGCAGCAAAGCCGACCGTCGTTCTAATGAAAAACTGTTTTTT. It codes for CASSKADRRSNEKLFF.

This clonotype was recorded at least ten times. V gene TRBV7-2 combines with J gene TRBJ2-1, with 8 bases matching TRBD2. V shed 4 bases, J shed 1 base, and the junction held 12 bases outside the gene matches. Per the germline V gene, CDR1 is SGHTA and CDR2 is FQGNSA. CDR3 length equals 18 residues. CDR3 in amino acids: CASSSTGGILGSYNEQFF. The CDR3 DNA sequence: TGTGCCAGCAGCTCGACGGGAGGGATTTTAGGTTCCTACAATGAGCAGTTCTTC. Full variable domain (remainder filled in from reference TRBV7-2 and TRBJ2-1): GAGVSQSPSNKVTEKGKDVELRCDPISGHTALYWYRQSLGQGLEFLIYFQGNSAPDKSGLPSDRFSAERTGGSVSTLTIQRTQQEDSAVYLCASSSTGGILGSYNEQFFGPGTRLTVL.

This clonotype was counted many times. CDR3 sequence reads: CASSTGTQAMNTEAFF. CDR3 in DNA: TGTGCCAGCAGCACAGGGACTCAGGCGATGAACACTGAAGCTTTCTTT. V is TRBV5-4 and J is TRBJ1-1, with D tentatively TRBD1 (6 bases). This CDR3 has 16 amino acids. V shed 4 bases and J shed 0 bases, with 16 bases lying between them. The germline CDR1 and CDR2 sequences are SGHNT and YYREEE (reference sequence).

This clonotype has more than one count but fewer than ten. V gene TRBV28 combines with J gene TRBJ1-1, with 9 bases matching TRBD1. The J segment lost 3 bases and the V segment lost 5 bases, leaving 10 bases of the junction unmatched. The germline V gene has CDR1 MDHEN and CDR2 SYDVKM. This CDR3 region has 16 residues. The CDR3 DNA reads as TGTGCCAGCAGTGCTCTGGGACAGGGTAAACACACTGAAGCTTTCTTT. Translating gives CASSALGQGKHTEAFF.

The V call is TRBV28, the J call TRBJ1-4; weak D call: TRBD1 (5 bases). Germline CDR1 is MDHEN and CDR2 is SYDVKM. Trimming pared 5 bases from V and 3 bases from J, leaving 22 bases between. The CDR3 runs to 18 residues. The CDR3 spells CASSPTAGRGRANEKLFF. The CDR3 bases are TGTGCCAGCAGTCCCACAGCCGGAAGGGGCCGTGCTAATGAAAAACTGTTTTTT.

This clonotype has ten or more counts. The chain links TRBV6-5 to TRBJ1-6, with a possible D match to TRBD1 (6 bases). Germline CDR1 MNHEY, CDR2 SVGAGI. CDR3 length: 16 amino acids. Between the trimmed V and J ends, which lost 7 bases and 0 bases, there was a span of 13 bases. The CDR3 sequence: CASTRGAGSYNSPLHF. As DNA, the CDR3 is TGTGCCAGCACCCGGGGGGCGGGCTCCTATAATTCACCCCTCCACTTT.

The sample holds many counts of this clonotype. V gene TRBV11-2 combines with J gene TRBJ1-3; D is undetermined. V lost 1 base and J 7 bases, leaving 5 bases between the germline ends. The CDR3 sequence is 12 residues long. Looked up from germline, CDR1 is SGHAT and CDR2 is FQNNGV. CDR3 sequence: CASSLADNTIYF. The CDR3 coding sequence is TGTGCCAGCAGCTTAGCAGATAACACCATATATTTT.